Presented here are 9 T cell receptor beta chains from one specimen sequenced in a study of shared clonotypes between healthy human individuals. Profiled with immunoSEQ multiplex PCR; TCRdb holds only in-frame clones, not every one. The sample includes some 800,000 clones, 92% of them seen just once. Only CD45RO-negative cells positively selected for CCR7 counted as naive CD8 cells, so terminally differentiated effector memory CD45RA+ cells were excluded. Material: naive CD8+ T cells sorted from blood. All receptors derive from a man aged 25 to 40 in good health.

The CDR3 is CASSWGSGRGSYEQYF. DNA for the CDR3: TGTGCCAGCAGCTGGGGTAGCGGGAGGGGTTCTTACGAGCAGTACTTC. The V call is TRBV28, the J call TRBJ2-7; 11 bases are a match to TRBD2. CDR3 length: 16 residues. Trimming cost V 6 bases and J 4 bases; bases outside gene matches: 11. Germline V gene sequence: CDR1 MDHEN, CDR2 SYDVKM.

The chain joins TRBV10-3 to TRBJ2-2, with 9 bases lining up with TRBD1. Germline loops: CDR1 ENHRY, CDR2 SYGVKD. Trimming cost V 8 bases and J 9 bases; bases outside gene matches: 13. This CDR3 is 15 amino acids long. DNA of the CDR3: TGTGCCATCGCCCCCGTCCAAGGACAGGGGTGGGAGCTGTTTTTT. It codes for CAIAPVQGQGWELFF.

The V and J genes are TRBV4-3 and TRBJ2-7; the D is unclear. The CDR3 runs to 16 residues. V was cut by 0 bases and J by 3 bases, with 15 bases left in between. The germline CDR1 and CDR2 sequences are LGHNA and YSLEER. The CDR3 DNA reads as TGCGCCAGCAGCCAAGATCAGGTTTATAAAGGCTACGAGCAGTACTTC. It specifies CASSQDQVYKGYEQYF.

The chain has TRBV9 and TRBJ1-2; the match to TRBD1 covers 9 bases. J gave up 4 bases and V 3 bases, and 4 bases lay outside the gene matches. This CDR3 has 14 residues. Germline V lookup: CDR1 SGDLS, CDR2 YYNGEE. CDR3 protein: CASSGQGVVYGYTF. As DNA, the CDR3 is TGTGCCAGCAGCGGACAGGGGGTCGTCTATGGCTACACCTTC.

The chain recombines TRBV7-2 with TRBJ2-1; 9 bases fit TRBD2. The germline CDR1 and CDR2 sequences are SGHTA and FQGNSA. The CDR3 consists of 16 residues. Unmatched junction bases numbered 10, after V lost 2 bases and J lost 8 bases. DNA for the CDR3: TGTGCCAGCAGCTTACGCAGCGGGAGGCCTATGGATGAGCAGTTCTTC. As protein: CASSLRSGRPMDEQFF.

The chain recombines TRBV6-5 with TRBJ2-7; D unclear. Looked up from germline, CDR1 is MNHEY and CDR2 is SVGAGI. The V and J ends lost 2 bases and 1 base respectively, with 6 bases between them. This CDR3 spans 13 amino acids. In nucleotides, the CDR3 is TGTGCCAGCAGTTACGGACCTTCCTACGAGCAGTACTTC. This sequence encodes CASSYGPSYEQYF.

This chain connects TRBV2 to TRBJ2-7; D may correspond to TRBD1 or TRBD2 (5 bases each). This CDR3 region has 13 residues. The V gene lost 4 bases and the J gene lost 1 base, with 8 bases spanning the gap. The V gene's germline CDR1 is SNHLY and CDR2 FYNNEI. The CDR3 region has the DNA TGTGCCAGCAGTGGGGACGGATCCTACGAGCAGTACTTC. Its protein is CASSGDGSYEQYF.

The rearrangement links TRBV7-6 to TRBJ2-2; TRBD2 might be the D (7 bases). The V end lost 3 bases, the J end lost 5 bases, and 16 bases lay between the germline ends. Germline loops: CDR1 SGHVS, CDR2 FNYEAQ. The CDR3 spans 16 residues. DNA for the CDR3: TGTGCCAGCAGCTTGAGCGGGACACCGAGGACCGGGGAGCTGTTTTTT. It specifies CASSLSGTPRTGELFF.

This chain links TRBV7-9 with TRBJ1-2; 7 bases are shared with TRBD1. Germline V CDR1 and CDR2: SEHNR, FQNEAQ (reference sequence). This CDR3 has 13 residues. J lost 13 bases, V lost 5 bases, and 13 bases had no gene match. CDR3 sequence reads: CASSLEAGDSITF. The CDR3 nucleotides read TGTGCCAGCAGCCTGGAGGCGGGGGACAGCATCACCTTC.